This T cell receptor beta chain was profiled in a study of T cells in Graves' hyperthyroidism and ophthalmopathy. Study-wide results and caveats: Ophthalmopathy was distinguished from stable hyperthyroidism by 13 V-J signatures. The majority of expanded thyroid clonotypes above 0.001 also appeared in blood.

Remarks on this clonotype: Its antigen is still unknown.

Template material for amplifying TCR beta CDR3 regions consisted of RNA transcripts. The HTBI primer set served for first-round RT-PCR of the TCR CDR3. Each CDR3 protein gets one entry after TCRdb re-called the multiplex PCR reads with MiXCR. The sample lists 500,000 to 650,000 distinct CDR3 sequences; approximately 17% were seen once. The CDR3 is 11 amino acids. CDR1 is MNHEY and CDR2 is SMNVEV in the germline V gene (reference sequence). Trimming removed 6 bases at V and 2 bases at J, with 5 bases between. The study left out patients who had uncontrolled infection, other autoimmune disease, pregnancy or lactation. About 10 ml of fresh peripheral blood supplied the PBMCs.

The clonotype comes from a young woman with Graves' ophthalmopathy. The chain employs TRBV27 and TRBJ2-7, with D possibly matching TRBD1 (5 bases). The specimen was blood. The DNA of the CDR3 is TGTGCCAGCAGACAGGCCTACGAGCAGTACTTC. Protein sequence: CASRQAYEQYF.